This T cell receptor (beta chain) derives from a study of cytomegalovirus exposure and HLA in healthy donors. Study-wide background: A data release that came early held tens of millions of unique TCRs from HLA-typed donors.

Notes on this clone: Its cognate antigen is unknown.

Amplification used 60 Vbeta primers and 13 Jbeta primers. Clones were sequenced by immunoSEQ multiplex PCR, and TCRdb holds only the in-frame ones, with some missing. The data show 130,000 to 150,000 clones, 79% seen once. CDR3 size: 15 residues. V lost 3 bases, J lost 3 bases, and 13 bases lay in between. In germline, CDR1 is SGDLS, CDR2 YYNGEE. Study-wide points: Analyzed later, most CMV-associated TCR beta chains appeared HLA-restricted.

Healthy people donating bone marrow made up the donors. When sampled, the donors appeared nominally healthy, though they likely had unrecorded immune exposures. V is TRBV9 and J is TRBJ1-5; maybe TRBD1 (6 bases). The TCR originated in a man aged 18 to 29 in good health and CMV-seronegative. Source material: PBMCs. The CDR3 region is CASSAGGSFNQPQHF. CDR3 sequence (DNA): TGTGCCAGCAGCGCGGGGGGCAGCTTCAATCAGCCCCAGCATTTT.